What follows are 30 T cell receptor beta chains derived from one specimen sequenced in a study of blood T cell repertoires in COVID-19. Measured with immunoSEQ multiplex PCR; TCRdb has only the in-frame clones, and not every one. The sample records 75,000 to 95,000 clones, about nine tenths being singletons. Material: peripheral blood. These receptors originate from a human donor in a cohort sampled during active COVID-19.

CDR3 region: CNGTSGRNEQFF. The CDR3 region has the DNA TGCAACGGGACTAGCGGACGCAATGAGCAGTTCTTC. This chain links TRBV1 with TRBJ2-1; the D call TRBD2 from the table was never checked on the DNA. TRBV1 is a pseudogene locus. The CDR3 sequence is 12 residues long.

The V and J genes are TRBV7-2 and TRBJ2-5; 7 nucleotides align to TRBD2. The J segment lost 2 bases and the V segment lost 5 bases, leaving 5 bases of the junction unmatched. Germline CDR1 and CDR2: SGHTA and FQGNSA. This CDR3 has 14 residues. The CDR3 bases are TGTGCCAGCAGCCCCGGACTAGATCAAGAGACCCAGTACTTC. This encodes CASSPGLDQETQYF.

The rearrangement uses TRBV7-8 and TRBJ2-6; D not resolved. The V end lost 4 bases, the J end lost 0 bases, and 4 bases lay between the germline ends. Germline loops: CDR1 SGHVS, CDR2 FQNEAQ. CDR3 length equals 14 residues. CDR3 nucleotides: TGTGCCAGCAGCTCCTACTCTGGGGCCAACGTCCTGACTTTC. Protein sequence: CASSSYSGANVLTF.

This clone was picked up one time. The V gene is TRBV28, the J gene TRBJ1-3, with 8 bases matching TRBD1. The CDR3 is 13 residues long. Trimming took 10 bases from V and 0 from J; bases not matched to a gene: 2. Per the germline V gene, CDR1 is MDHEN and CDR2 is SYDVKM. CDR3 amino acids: CATRGPSGNTIYF. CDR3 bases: TGTGCCACCAGGGGGCCCTCTGGAAACACCATATATTTT.

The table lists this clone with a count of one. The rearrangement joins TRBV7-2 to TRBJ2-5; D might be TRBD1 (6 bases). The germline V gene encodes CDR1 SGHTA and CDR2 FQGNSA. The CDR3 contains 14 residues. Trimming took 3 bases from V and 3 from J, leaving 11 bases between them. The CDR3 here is CASSLGHLKETQYF. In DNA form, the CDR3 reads TGTGCCAGCAGCTTGGGACATCTCAAAGAGACCCAGTACTTC.

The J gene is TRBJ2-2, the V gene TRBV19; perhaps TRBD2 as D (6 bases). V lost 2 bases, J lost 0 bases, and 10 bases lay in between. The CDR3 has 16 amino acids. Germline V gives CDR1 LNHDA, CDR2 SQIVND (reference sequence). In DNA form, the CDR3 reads TGTGCCAGTAGTATATTTGCGGGACCGAACACCGGGGAGCTGTTTTTT. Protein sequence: CASSIFAGPNTGELFF.

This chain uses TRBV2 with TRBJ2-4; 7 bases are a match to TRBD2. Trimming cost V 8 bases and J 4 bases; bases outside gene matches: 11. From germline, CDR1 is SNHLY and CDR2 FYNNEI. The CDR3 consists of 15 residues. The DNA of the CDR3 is TGTGCCAGCCTACAACAACCTAGCGGAAAAAACATTCAGTACTTC. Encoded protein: CASLQQPSGKNIQYF.

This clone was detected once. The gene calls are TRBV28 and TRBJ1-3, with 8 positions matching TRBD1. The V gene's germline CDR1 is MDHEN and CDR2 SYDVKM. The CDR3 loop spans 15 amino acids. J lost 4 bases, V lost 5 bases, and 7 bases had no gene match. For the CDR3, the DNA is TGTGCCAGCAGTGCTTGGACAGGGAGCGGAAACACCATATATTTT. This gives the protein CASSAWTGSGNTIYF.

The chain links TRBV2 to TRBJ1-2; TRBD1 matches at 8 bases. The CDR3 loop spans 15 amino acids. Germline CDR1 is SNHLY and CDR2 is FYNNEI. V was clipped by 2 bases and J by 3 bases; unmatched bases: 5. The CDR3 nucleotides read TGTGCCAGCAGTGAACGCCAGGGGGCGGACTATGGCTACACCTTC. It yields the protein CASSERQGADYGYTF.

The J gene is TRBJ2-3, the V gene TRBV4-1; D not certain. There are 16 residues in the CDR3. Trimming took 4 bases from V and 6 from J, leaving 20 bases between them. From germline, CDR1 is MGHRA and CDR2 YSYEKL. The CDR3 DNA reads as TGCGCCAGCAGCCCCCTTGGTCTGTTTGCGTCGGATACGCAGTATTTT. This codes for CASSPLGLFASDTQYF.

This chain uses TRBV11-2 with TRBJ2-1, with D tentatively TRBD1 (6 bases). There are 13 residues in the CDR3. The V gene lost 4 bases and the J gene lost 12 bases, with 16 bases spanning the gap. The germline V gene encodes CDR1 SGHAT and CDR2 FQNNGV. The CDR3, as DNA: TGTGCCAGCAGCTACCAACAGGGCATGGGGCAGTTCTTC. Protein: CASSYQQGMGQFF.

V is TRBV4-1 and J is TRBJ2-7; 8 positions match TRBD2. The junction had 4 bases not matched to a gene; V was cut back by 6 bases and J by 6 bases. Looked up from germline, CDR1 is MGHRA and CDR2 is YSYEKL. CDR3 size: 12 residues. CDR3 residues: CASRTTSGEQYF. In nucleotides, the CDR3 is TGCGCCAGCAGGACTACTAGCGGCGAGCAGTACTTC.

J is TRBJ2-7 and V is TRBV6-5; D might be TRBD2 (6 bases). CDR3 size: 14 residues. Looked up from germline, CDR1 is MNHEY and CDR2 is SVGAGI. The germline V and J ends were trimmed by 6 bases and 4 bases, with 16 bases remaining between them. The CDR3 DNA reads TGTGCCAGCAGGTCCGACGGGGGAAGGTACGAGCAGTACTTC. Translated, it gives CASRSDGGRYEQYF.

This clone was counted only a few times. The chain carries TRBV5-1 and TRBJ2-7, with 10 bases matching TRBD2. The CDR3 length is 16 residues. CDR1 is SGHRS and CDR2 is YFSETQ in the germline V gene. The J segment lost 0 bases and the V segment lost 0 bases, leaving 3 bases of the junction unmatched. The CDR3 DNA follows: TGCGCCAGCAGCTTGGTTAGCGGGGGGCCCTCCTACGAGCAGTACTTC. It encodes CASSLVSGGPSYEQYF.

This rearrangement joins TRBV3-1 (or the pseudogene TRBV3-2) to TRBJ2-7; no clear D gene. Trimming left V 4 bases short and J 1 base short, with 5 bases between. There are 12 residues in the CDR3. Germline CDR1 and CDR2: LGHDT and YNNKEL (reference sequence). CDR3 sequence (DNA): TGTGCCAGCAGCCTCCTATCCTACGAGCAGTACTTC. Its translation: CASSLLSYEQYF.

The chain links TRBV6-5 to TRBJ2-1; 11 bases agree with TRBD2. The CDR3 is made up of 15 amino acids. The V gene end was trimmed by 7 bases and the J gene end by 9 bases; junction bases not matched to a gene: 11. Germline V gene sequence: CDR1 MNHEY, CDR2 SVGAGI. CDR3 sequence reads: CASKGISGRAGEQFF. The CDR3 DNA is TGTGCCAGCAAAGGGATTAGCGGGAGGGCCGGTGAGCAGTTCTTC.

The CDR3 sequence: CASSQGGSRSGNTIYF. The CDR3 DNA reads TGTGCCAGCAGCCAGGGTGGCAGCAGATCGGGAAACACCATATATTTT. V is TRBV28 and J is TRBJ1-3; D is possibly TRBD1 (5 bases). From germline, CDR1 is MDHEN and CDR2 SYDVKM. The length of the CDR3 is 16 residues. Between the trimmed V and J ends, which lost 6 bases and 4 bases, there was a span of 19 bases. The whole variable domain, filled in from reference TRBV28 and TRBJ1-3, reads DVKVTQSSRYLVKRTGEKVFLECVQDMDHENMFWYRQDPGLGLRLIYFSYDVKMKEKGDIPEGYSVSREKKERFSLILESASTNQTSMYLCASSQGGSRSGNTIYFGEGSWLTVV.

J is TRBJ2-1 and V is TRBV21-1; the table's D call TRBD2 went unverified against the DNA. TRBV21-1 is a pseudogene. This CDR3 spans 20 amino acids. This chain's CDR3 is CASSKTVPLRGGRAYNEQFF. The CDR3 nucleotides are TGTGCCAGCAGCAAGACGGTCCCCTTGAGGGGCGGGAGGGCCTACAATGAGCAGTTCTTC.

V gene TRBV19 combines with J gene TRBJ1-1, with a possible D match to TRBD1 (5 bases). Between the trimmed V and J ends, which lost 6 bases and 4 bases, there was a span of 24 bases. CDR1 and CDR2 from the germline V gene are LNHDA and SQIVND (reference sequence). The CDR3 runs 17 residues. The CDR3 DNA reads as TGTGCCAGTAGGAATACCGAGGTGGGGGGTGATGGCACTGAAGCTTTCTTT. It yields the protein CASRNTEVGGDGTEAFF.

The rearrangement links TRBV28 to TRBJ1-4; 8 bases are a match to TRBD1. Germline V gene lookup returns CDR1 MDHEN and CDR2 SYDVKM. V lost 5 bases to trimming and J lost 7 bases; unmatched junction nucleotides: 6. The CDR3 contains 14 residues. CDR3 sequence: CASSTDRGTEKLFF. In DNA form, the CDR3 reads TGTGCCAGCAGTACCGACAGGGGAACTGAAAAACTGTTTTTT. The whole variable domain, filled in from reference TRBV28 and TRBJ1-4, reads DVKVTQSSRYLVKRTGEKVFLECVQDMDHENMFWYRQDPGLGLRLIYFSYDVKMKEKGDIPEGYSVSREKKERFSLILESASTNQTSMYLCASSTDRGTEKLFFGSGTQLSVL.

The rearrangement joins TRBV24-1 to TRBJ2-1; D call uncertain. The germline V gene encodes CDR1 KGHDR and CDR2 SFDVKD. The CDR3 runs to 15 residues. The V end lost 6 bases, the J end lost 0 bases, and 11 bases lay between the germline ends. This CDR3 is CATSFGASSYNEQFF. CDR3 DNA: TGTGCCACCAGTTTCGGCGCTAGCTCCTACAATGAGCAGTTCTTC.

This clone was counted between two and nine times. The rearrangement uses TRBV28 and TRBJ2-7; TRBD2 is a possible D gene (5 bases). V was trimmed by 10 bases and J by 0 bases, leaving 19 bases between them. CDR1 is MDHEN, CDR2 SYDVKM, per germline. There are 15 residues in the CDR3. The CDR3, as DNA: TGTGCCATCCAACGCGGACTCTTGAGCTCCTACGAGCAGTACTTC. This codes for CAIQRGLLSSYEQYF.

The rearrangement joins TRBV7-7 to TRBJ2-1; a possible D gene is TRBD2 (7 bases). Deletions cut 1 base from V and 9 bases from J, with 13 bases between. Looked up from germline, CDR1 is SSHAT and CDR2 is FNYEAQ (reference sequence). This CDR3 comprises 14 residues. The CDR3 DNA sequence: TGTGCCAGCAGCTTAGAAGGGGGGGCCTTTGAGCAGTTCTTC. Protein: CASSLEGGAFEQFF.

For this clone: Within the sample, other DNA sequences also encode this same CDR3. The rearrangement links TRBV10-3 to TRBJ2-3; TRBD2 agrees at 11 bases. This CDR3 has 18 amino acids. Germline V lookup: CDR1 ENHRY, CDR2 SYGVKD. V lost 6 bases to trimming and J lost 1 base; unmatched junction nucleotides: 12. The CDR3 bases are TGTGCCATCAGGAGGACTAGCGGGCCCGGTGGCGGCACAGATACGCAGTATTTT. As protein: CAIRRTSGPGGGTDTQYF.

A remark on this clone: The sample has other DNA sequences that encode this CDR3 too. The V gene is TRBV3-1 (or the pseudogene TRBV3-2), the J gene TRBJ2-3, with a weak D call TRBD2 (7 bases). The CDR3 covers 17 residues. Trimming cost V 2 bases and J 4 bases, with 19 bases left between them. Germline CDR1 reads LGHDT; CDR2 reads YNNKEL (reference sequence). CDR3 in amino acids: CASSQHRTSGGSDTQYF. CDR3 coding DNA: TGTGCCAGCAGCCAACACCGGACTAGTGGGGGCTCAGATACGCAGTATTTT.

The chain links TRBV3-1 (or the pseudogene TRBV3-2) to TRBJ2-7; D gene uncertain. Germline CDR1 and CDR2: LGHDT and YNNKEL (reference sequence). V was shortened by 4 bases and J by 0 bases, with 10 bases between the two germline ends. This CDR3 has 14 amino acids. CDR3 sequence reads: CASSRTDFSYEQYF. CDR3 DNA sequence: TGTGCCAGCAGCCGAACCGACTTCTCCTACGAGCAGTACTTC.

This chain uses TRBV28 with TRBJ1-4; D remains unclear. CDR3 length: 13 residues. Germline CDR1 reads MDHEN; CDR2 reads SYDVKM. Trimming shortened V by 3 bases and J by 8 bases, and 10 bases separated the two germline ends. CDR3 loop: CASSFEFREKLFF. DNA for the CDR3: TGTGCCAGCAGTTTCGAGTTTCGAGAAAAACTGTTTTTT.

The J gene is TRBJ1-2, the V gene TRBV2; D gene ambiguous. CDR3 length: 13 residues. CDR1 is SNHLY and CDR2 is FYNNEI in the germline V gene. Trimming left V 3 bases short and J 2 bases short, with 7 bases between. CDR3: CASSDTGNYGYTF. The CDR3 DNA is TGTGCCAGCAGTGATACCGGGAACTATGGCTACACCTTC.

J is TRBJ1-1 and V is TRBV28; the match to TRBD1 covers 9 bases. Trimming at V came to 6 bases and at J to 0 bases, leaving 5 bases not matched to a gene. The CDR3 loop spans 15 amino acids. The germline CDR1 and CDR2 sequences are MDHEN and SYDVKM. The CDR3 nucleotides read TGTGCCAGCAGATCGGGACAGGGATTGAACACTGAAGCTTTCTTT. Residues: CASRSGQGLNTEAFF. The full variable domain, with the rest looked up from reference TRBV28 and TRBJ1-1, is DVKVTQSSRYLVKRTGEKVFLECVQDMDHENMFWYRQDPGLGLRLIYFSYDVKMKEKGDIPEGYSVSREKKERFSLILESASTNQTSMYLCASRSGQGLNTEAFFGQGTRLTVV.

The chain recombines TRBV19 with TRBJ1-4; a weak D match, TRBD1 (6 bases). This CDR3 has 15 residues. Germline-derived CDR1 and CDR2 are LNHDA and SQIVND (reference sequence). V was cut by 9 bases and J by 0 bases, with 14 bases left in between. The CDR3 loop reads CASRTDPATNEKLFF. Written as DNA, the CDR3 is TGTGCCAGCCGGACAGACCCTGCAACTAATGAAAAACTGTTTTTT. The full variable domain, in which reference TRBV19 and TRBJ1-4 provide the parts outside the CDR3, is DGGITQSPKYLFRKEGQNVTLSCEQNLNHDAMYWYRQDPGQGLRLIYYSQIVNDFQKGDIAEGYSVSREKKESFPLTVTSAQKNPTAFYLCASRTDPATNEKLFFGSGTQLSVL.